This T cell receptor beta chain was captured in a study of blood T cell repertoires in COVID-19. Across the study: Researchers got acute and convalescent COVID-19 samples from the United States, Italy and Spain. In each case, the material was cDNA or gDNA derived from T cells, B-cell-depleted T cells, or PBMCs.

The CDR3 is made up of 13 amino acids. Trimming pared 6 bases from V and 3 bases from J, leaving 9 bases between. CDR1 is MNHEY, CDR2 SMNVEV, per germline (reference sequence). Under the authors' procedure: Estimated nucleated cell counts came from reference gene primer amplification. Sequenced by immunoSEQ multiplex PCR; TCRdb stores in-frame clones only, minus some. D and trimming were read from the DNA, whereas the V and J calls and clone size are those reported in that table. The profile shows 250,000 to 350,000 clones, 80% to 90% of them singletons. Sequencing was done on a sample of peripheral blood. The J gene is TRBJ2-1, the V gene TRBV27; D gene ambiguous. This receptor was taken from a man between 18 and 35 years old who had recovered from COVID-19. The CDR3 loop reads CASRSGDYNEQFF. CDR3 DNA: TGTGCCAGCAGGTCGGGTGACTACAATGAGCAGTTCTTC.